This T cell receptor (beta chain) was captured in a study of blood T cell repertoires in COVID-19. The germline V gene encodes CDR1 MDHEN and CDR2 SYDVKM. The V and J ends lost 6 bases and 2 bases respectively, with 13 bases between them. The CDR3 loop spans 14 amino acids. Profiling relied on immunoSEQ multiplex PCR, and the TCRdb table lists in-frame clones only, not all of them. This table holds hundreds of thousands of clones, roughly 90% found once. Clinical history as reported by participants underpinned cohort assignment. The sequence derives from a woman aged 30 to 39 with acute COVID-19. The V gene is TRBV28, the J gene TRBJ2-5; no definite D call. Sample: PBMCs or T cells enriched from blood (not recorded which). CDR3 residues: CASSSVAGQETQYF. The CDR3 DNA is TGTGCCAGCAGCTCCGTGGCAGGTCAAGAGACCCAGTACTTC.